A single sample is the source of the 9 T cell receptor beta chains below, sequenced in a study of blood T cell repertoires in COVID-19. The data were produced by immunoSEQ multiplex PCR, yet TCRdb's version contains in-frame clones alone and is incomplete. The table has around 400,000 clones, around 87% seen once. The sequencing input was peripheral blood. The origin of the receptors is a woman in her sixties with COVID-19, enrolled during active disease.

A single count supports this clone. This chain uses TRBV6-1 with TRBJ2-1; 11 bases map to TRBD2. CDR1 is MNHNS and CDR2 is SASEGT in the germline V gene. V lost 1 base and J lost 4; bases outside the gene matches: 9. CDR3 size: 18 residues. CDR3 bases: TGTGCCAGCAGTGAAGACCCCCTTACTAGCGGGGGTTACAATGAGCAGTTCTTC. This sequence encodes CASSEDPLTSGGYNEQFF.

The chain has TRBV6-5 and TRBJ1-5; 8 nucleotides agree with TRBD1. The J segment lost 5 bases and the V segment lost 5 bases, leaving 5 bases of the junction unmatched. In germline, CDR1 is MNHEY, CDR2 SVGAGI. The CDR3 length is 14 residues. The CDR3 reads CASSPRTGHQPQHF. The CDR3 DNA is TGTGCCAGCAGTCCGAGGACAGGGCATCAGCCCCAGCATTTT.

The chain has TRBV5-5 and TRBJ1-2; tentative D call: TRBD1 (5 bases). The CDR3 runs to 14 residues. The germline gives CDR1 SGHKS, CDR2 YYEKEE (reference sequence). The V and J ends lost 2 bases and 4 bases respectively, with 12 bases between them. This CDR3 reads CASSFIRQPYGYTF. CDR3 in DNA: TGTGCCAGCAGCTTTATCAGACAGCCCTATGGCTACACCTTC.

The J gene is TRBJ1-2, the V gene TRBV5-5, with 7 nucleotides matching TRBD1. J lost 4 bases, V lost 0 bases, and 9 bases had no gene match. The CDR3 covers 16 residues. CDR1 and CDR2 from the germline V gene are SGHKS and YYEKEE (reference sequence). CDR3 nucleotides: TGTGCCAGCAGCTTGGCCGACGACAGGGACTTCTATGGCTACACCTTC. It specifies CASSLADDRDFYGYTF.

This clone was detected only a few times. The genes are TRBV10-1 and TRBJ1-2; 7 bases fit TRBD1. CDR3 length: 13 residues. V trimming: 6 bases; J trimming: 2 bases; junction bases outside the gene matches: 3. The germline V gene encodes CDR1 WNHNN and CDR2 SYGVQD (reference sequence). The DNA of the CDR3 is TGCGCCAGCAGGGGACAGCGCAACTATGGCTACACCTTC. Amino acids: CASRGQRNYGYTF.

V is TRBV30 and J is TRBJ2-6, with TRBD1 identical over 10 bases. Germline V gene data show CDR1 as GTSNPN and CDR2 as SVGIG (reference sequence). The CDR3 is 16 amino acids. V shed 3 bases and J 1 base; nucleotides not matched to a gene: 3. CDR3 DNA sequence: TGTGCCTGGAGGGGGACAGGGGTTTCTGGGGCCAACGTCCTGACTTTC. The encoded protein is CAWRGTGVSGANVLTF.

To note about this clone: The sample holds other DNA sequences that translate to the same CDR3. V and J are TRBV18 and TRBJ2-7; D unresolved. Per germline, CDR1 KGHSH and CDR2 LQKENI. The V end lost 3 bases, the J end lost 2 bases, and 5 bases lay between the germline ends. This CDR3 contains 12 residues. CDR3 DNA sequence: TGTGCCAGCTCACCGAGTGCCTACGAGCAGTACTTC. It specifies CASSPSAYEQYF. Complete variable domain (other parts from reference TRBV18 and TRBJ2-7): NAGVMQNPRHLVRRRGQEARLRCSPMKGHSHVYWYRQLPEEGLKFMVYLQKENIIDESGMPKERFSAEFPKEGPSILRIQQVVRGDSAAYFCASSPSAYEQYFGPGTRLTVT.

This rearrangement joins TRBV13 to TRBJ1-1; 7 bases agree with TRBD1. Germline loops: CDR1 PRHDT, CDR2 FYEKMQ (reference sequence). V was pared by 4 bases and J by 3 bases, with 11 bases of the junction left unmatched. The CDR3 is 16 amino acids. CDR3 sequence reads: CASSYRQGRGYTEAFF. CDR3 sequence (DNA): TGTGCCAGCAGCTATCGACAGGGTAGAGGGTACACTGAAGCTTTCTTT.

This rearrangement joins TRBV5-4 to TRBJ2-1; maybe TRBD1 (5 bases). The CDR3 is 17 residues long. The V gene's germline CDR1 is SGHNT and CDR2 YYREEE (reference sequence). V gave up 2 bases and J gave up 0 bases, with 15 bases separating them. The CDR3 DNA reads TGTGCCAGCAGCTTCCGGGTCTTAAGGGGCTCCTACAATGAGCAGTTCTTC. Residues: CASSFRVLRGSYNEQFF.